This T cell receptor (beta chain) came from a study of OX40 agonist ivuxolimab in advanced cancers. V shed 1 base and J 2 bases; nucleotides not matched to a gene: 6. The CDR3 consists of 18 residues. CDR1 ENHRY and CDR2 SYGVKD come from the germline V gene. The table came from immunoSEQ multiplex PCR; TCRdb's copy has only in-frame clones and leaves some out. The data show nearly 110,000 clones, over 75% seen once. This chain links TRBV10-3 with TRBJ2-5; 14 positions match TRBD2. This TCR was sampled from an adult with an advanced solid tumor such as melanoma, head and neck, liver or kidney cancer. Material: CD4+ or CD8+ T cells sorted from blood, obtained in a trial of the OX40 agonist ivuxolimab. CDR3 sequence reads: CAISEWGTSGGPQETQYF. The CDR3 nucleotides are TGTGCCATCAGTGAGTGGGGGACTAGCGGGGGACCACAAGAGACCCAGTACTTC.